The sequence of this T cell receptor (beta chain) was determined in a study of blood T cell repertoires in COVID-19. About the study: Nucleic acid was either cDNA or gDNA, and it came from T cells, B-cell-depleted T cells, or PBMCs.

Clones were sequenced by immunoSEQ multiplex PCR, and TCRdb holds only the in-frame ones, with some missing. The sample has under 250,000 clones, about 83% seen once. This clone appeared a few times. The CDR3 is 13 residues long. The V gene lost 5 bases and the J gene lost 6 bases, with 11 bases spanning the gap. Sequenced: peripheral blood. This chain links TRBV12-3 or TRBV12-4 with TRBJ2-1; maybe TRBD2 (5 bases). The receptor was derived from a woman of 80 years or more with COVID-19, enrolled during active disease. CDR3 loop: CASSLSSSNEQFF. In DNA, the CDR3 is TGTGCCAGCAGTCTCTCTAGCTCCAATGAGCAGTTCTTC.